In this sample, the clone carrying this TCR beta chain turned up a few times. What it binds is not known. V was shortened by 4 bases and J by 1 base, with 7 bases between the two germline ends. The germline CDR1 and CDR2 sequences are LGHDT and YNNKEL (reference sequence). This CDR3 has 13 amino acids. This record belongs to a study of response to subunit inactivated influenza vaccine. General study results and limits: Each seasonal influenza vaccination recruits few new T cells, the authors suggested.

A single record per CDR3 protein comes from TCRdb applying MiXCR to the RT-PCR reads. This repertoire shows 500,000 to 550,000 distinct CDR3 sequences, less than 7.5% found once; its top ten account for around 13%. The chain combines TRBV3-1 with TRBJ1-1, with no clear D. This sequence was found in a man between 50 and 69 years old who received an inactivated influenza vaccine. The material sequenced was PBMCs from blood, taken around 25 months after vaccination. CDR3 sequence (DNA): TGTGCCAGCAGCCGGACGAGGAACACTGAAGCTTTCTTT. This gives the protein CASSRTRNTEAFF.